What follows are 32 T cell receptor beta chains derived from one specimen sequenced in a study of Graves' ophthalmopathy and Graves' hyperthyroidism. The TCR beta CDR3 regions underwent amplification from RNA transcripts. The first round was an RT-PCR with HTBI primers, and the second round was a multiplex PCR. One entry per CDR3 protein results from TCRdb running MiXCR on the multiplex PCR reads. The top ten hold 9% to 15% of the sample, which has roughly 300,000 distinct CDR3 sequences, 15% to 20% seen once. Material for sequencing was peripheral blood. The receptors shown here come from an adult man with Graves' ophthalmopathy.

This clonotype has at least ten counts. Written as DNA, the CDR3 is TGCAGGGCGGGGACAGGCTTGCTCTATGGCTACACCTTC. This encodes CRAGTGLLYGYTF. V is TRBV20-1 and J is TRBJ1-2; TRBD1 matches at 8 bases. The germline V gene has CDR1 DFQATT and CDR2 SNEGSKA (reference sequence). The CDR3 has 13 residues.

This clonotype appeared many times. The gene calls are TRBV20-1 and TRBJ1-2; possible D gene TRBD1, 5 bases. Trimming left V 5 bases short and J 0 bases short, with 10 bases between. Germline CDR1 and CDR2: DFQATT and SNEGSKA (reference sequence). The CDR3 sequence is 13 residues long. CDR3 protein: CSAGGGTNYGYTF. For the CDR3, the DNA is TGCAGTGCTGGCGGGGGAACTAACTATGGCTACACCTTC.

This clonotype was observed at least ten times. V usage is TRBV2 and J usage is TRBJ2-7, with 7 bases lining up with TRBD1. Germline V gene data show CDR1 as SNHLY and CDR2 as FYNNEI. The CDR3 is made up of 17 amino acids. Germline trimming cut 4 bases from V and 9 bases from J; bases unmatched to any gene: 21. Written as DNA, the CDR3 is TGTGCCAGCAGTGGCACCCTCACAGGGGAATTATCGATGTGGCAGTACTTC. This sequence encodes CASSGTLTGELSMWQYF. The full variable domain, with the rest looked up from reference TRBV2 and TRBJ2-7, is EPEVTQTPSHQVTQMGQEVILRCVPISNHLYFYWYRQILGQKVEFLVSFYNNEISEKSEIFDDQFSVERPDGSNFTLKIRSTKLEDSAMYFCASSGTLTGELSMWQYFGPGTRLTVT.

This clonotype has ten or more counts. V usage is TRBV20-1 and J usage is TRBJ2-5; D possibly corresponds to TRBD1 (6 bases). The V end lost 7 bases, the J end lost 2 bases, and 8 bases lay between the germline ends. The CDR3 length is 11 residues. Germline-derived CDR1 and CDR2 are DFQATT and SNEGSKA (reference sequence). DNA of the CDR3: TGCAGTGGGGACATTCAAGAGACCCAGTACTTC. Its translation: CSGDIQETQYF.

This clonotype showed up many times. V usage is TRBV12-3 or TRBV12-4 and J usage is TRBJ2-7, with D uncertain. V lost 6 bases, J lost 2 bases, and 14 bases lay in between. The CDR3 has 14 residues. The CDR3 protein is CASSVTEIPYEQYF. CDR3 bases: TGTGCCAGCAGCGTAACAGAGATTCCCTACGAGCAGTACTTC.

This chain connects TRBV7-8 to TRBJ1-1, with a weak D call TRBD1 (5 bases). CDR1 and CDR2 from the germline V gene are SGHVS and FQNEAQ. V dropped 0 bases and J dropped 10 bases, with 21 bases sitting between them. This CDR3 has 16 amino acids. The CDR3 loop is CASSLALRARDLGAFF. CDR3 nucleotides: TGTGCCAGCAGCTTAGCTCTTAGGGCCAGGGATCTAGGAGCTTTCTTT.

This clonotype was detected many times. This chain connects TRBV6-5 to TRBJ1-1, with D tentatively TRBD1 (5 bases). Trimming cost V 0 bases and J 5 bases, with 13 bases left between them. The CDR3 runs to 15 residues. Germline V gene sequence: CDR1 MNHEY, CDR2 SVGAGI. The CDR3 DNA reads as TGTGCCAGCAGTTACTCGACAGAGGTGGGGACTGAAGCTTTCTTT. This gives the protein CASSYSTEVGTEAFF.

This clonotype was recorded at least ten times. The chain links TRBV6-1 to TRBJ2-5, with D possibly matching TRBD2 (6 bases). The CDR3 contains 14 residues. Trimming removed 7 bases at V and 3 bases at J, with 15 bases between. The germline V gene has CDR1 MNHNS and CDR2 SASEGT. Written as DNA, the CDR3 is TGTGCCAGCATGGGCTCGGGAGAGAAAGAGACCCAGTACTTC. Translation gives CASMGSGEKETQYF.

Ten or more counts support this clonotype. The chain links TRBV18 to TRBJ2-7; 9 bases are a match to TRBD1. In germline, CDR1 is KGHSH, CDR2 LQKENI. There are 16 residues in the CDR3. The V segment lost 5 bases and the J segment 3 bases; nucleotides outside the gene matches: 11. CDR3 coding DNA: TGTGCCAGCTCAGAGACAGGGGGAGCTGAAGTCTACGAGCAGTACTTC. Protein product: CASSETGGAEVYEQYF.

This clonotype occurred many times. The gene calls are TRBV7-3 and TRBJ1-1; D perhaps matches TRBD1 (6 bases). The CDR3 is 15 residues long. CDR1 and CDR2 from the germline V gene are SGHTA and FQGTGA. V shed 2 bases and J shed 2 bases, with 12 bases lying between them. The CDR3 DNA follows: TGTGCCAGCAGCTTAGGAGGGGGGTTAAACACTGAAGCTTTCTTT. The encoded protein is CASSLGGGLNTEAFF.

This clonotype has a count of ten or more. CDR3 region: CASSLSGFLNTGELFF. The CDR3 DNA reads TGTGCCAGCAGTTTATCGGGGTTCCTGAACACCGGGGAGCTGTTTTTT. The chain has TRBV27 and TRBJ2-2; no reliable D call. Trimming cost V 0 bases and J 1 base, with 9 bases left between them. The germline CDR1 and CDR2 sequences are MNHEY and SMNVEV (reference sequence). The CDR3 has 16 residues.

This clonotype was counted a few times. J is TRBJ1-2 and V is TRBV11-2; the D gene is possibly TRBD1 (6 bases). V dropped 0 bases and J dropped 6 bases, with 11 bases sitting between them. Per germline, CDR1 SGHAT and CDR2 FQNNGV. This CDR3 is 14 amino acids long. CDR3 loop: CASSLDGGGNGYTF. The CDR3 nucleotides are TGTGCCAGCAGCTTAGATGGGGGGGGCAATGGCTACACCTTC.

This clonotype has at least ten counts. J is TRBJ2-5 and V is TRBV19; D remains unclear. V shed 4 bases and J shed 0 bases, with 6 bases lying between them. Per the germline V gene, CDR1 is LNHDA and CDR2 is SQIVND (reference sequence). The CDR3 contains 13 residues. CDR3 amino acids: CASSTGYQETQYF. Written as DNA, the CDR3 is TGTGCCAGTAGTACCGGGTACCAAGAGACCCAGTACTTC. The full variable domain, completed using reference TRBV19 and TRBJ2-5, is DGGITQSPKYLFRKEGQNVTLSCEQNLNHDAMYWYRQDPGQGLRLIYYSQIVNDFQKGDIAEGYSVSREKKESFPLTVTSAQKNPTAFYLCASSTGYQETQYFGPGTRLLVL.

This clonotype was observed a handful of times. The chain links TRBV18 to TRBJ1-1, with TRBD1 as a possible D gene (5 bases). CDR3 length: 14 amino acids. Germline V gene lookup returns CDR1 KGHSH and CDR2 LQKENI. V lost 7 bases and J 0 bases, leaving 12 bases between the germline ends. Written as DNA, the CDR3 is TGTGCCAGCTTACGCCGGGACTTGAACACTGAAGCTTTCTTT. Translated: CASLRRDLNTEAFF.

This clonotype was found many times. The rearrangement uses TRBV9 and TRBJ2-5, with D perhaps TRBD2 (6 bases). Germline V lookup: CDR1 SGDLS, CDR2 YYNGEE. This CDR3 comprises 15 residues. The V and J ends lost 2 bases and 2 bases respectively, with 13 bases between them. CDR3 nucleotides: TGTGCCAGCAGCGTCGGGTGGGGGAGGCAAGAGACCCAGTACTTC. Its protein is CASSVGWGRQETQYF.

This clonotype was detected ten times or more. The chain couples TRBV7-8 to TRBJ2-7; D might be TRBD1 (6 bases). The germline CDR1 and CDR2 sequences are SGHVS and FQNEAQ. Trimming took 1 base from V and 7 from J, leaving 23 bases between them. The CDR3 contains 17 residues. The CDR3 DNA follows: TGTGCCAGCAGCTTAGAAATTCCCGGGACACCTACGGGGGAGCAGTACTTC. This encodes CASSLEIPGTPTGEQYF.

This clonotype was seen only a few times. This rearrangement joins TRBV19 to TRBJ2-7, with 7 nucleotides matching TRBD1. CDR1 and CDR2 from the germline V gene are LNHDA and SQIVND (reference sequence). The CDR3 is 16 amino acids. Trimming at V came to 4 bases and at J to 0 bases, leaving 9 bases not matched to a gene. CDR3 coding DNA: TGTGCCAGTAGTAGGAGCCCGGGACAGAACTCCTACGAGCAGTACTTC. Its protein product is CASSRSPGQNSYEQYF.

This clonotype was counted at least ten times. The J gene is TRBJ1-2, the V gene TRBV27; 9 positions match TRBD1. CDR3 size: 17 residues. J gave up 4 bases and V 6 bases, and 15 bases lay outside the gene matches. CDR1 and CDR2 (germline): MNHEY, SMNVEV (reference sequence). The CDR3 is CASSKRPVTGGSYGYTF. The DNA for the CDR3 is TGTGCCAGCAGCAAACGCCCCGTTACAGGGGGCAGCTATGGCTACACCTTC.

This clonotype has at least ten counts. This rearrangement joins TRBV7-2 to TRBJ1-5; no clear D. Germline V CDR1 and CDR2: SGHTA, FQGNSA. CDR3 size: 15 residues. V gave up 6 bases and J gave up 0 bases, with 12 bases separating them. CDR3 DNA sequence: TGTGCCAGCAGAGAGCGACCCCTTAGCAATCAGCCCCAGCATTTT. Amino acid sequence: CASRERPLSNQPQHF. Complete variable domain (other parts from reference TRBV7-2 and TRBJ1-5): GAGVSQSPSNKVTEKGKDVELRCDPISGHTALYWYRQSLGQGLEFLIYFQGNSAPDKSGLPSDRFSAERTGGSVSTLTIQRTQQEDSAVYLCASRERPLSNQPQHFGDGTRLSIL.

This clonotype was seen at least ten times. The chain recombines TRBV20-1 with TRBJ2-4, with no clear D. CDR3 length: 16 residues. Germline assignment: CDR1 DFQATT and CDR2 SNEGSKA (reference sequence). V shed 6 bases and J shed 1 base, with 19 bases lying between them. This chain's CDR3 is CSAPPRAQGAKNIQYF. In nucleotides, the CDR3 is TGCAGTGCCCCCCCTCGGGCTCAAGGGGCCAAAAACATTCAGTACTTC.

This clonotype was observed a single time. CDR3 region: CSVDHGTGLQETQYF. CDR3 nucleotides: TGCAGCGTTGACCATGGGACAGGCCTGCAAGAGACCCAGTACTTC. The rearrangement links TRBV29-1 to TRBJ2-5, with TRBD1 matching over 8 bases. V shed 3 bases and J 2 bases; nucleotides not matched to a gene: 8. The germline gives CDR1 SQVTM, CDR2 ANQGSEA. This CDR3 is built from 15 residues.

This clonotype was found many times. The rearrangement joins TRBV19 to TRBJ2-2, with D perhaps assigned TRBD1 or TRBD2 (6 bases each). The CDR3 is 15 residues long. Germline lookup yields CDR1 LNHDA and CDR2 SQIVND (reference sequence). V shed 7 bases and J shed 0 bases, with 12 bases lying between them. The CDR3 protein is CASIRGHANTGELFF. The CDR3 DNA reads TGTGCCAGTATTCGGGGGCACGCGAACACCGGGGAGCTGTTTTTT.

This clonotype came up many times. The rearrangement links TRBV7-2 to TRBJ1-2, with no clear D. The CDR3 is made up of 14 amino acids. Germline CDR1 SGHTA, CDR2 FQGNSA. V lost 1 base and J lost 5, with 11 bases in between. Written as DNA, the CDR3 is TGTGCCAGCAGCTTAGAGGAACGGCGTTATGGCTACACCTTC. The encoded protein is CASSLEERRYGYTF.

This clonotype was detected ten times or more. CDR3 region: CASSWSGAATEAFF. Written as DNA, the CDR3 is TGTGCCAGCAGTTGGTCTGGGGCGGCCACTGAAGCTTTCTTT. This sequence joins TRBV12-3 or TRBV12-4 and TRBJ1-1; D possibly corresponds to TRBD1 (5 bases). The V end was cut by 4 bases, the J end by 4 bases, with 13 bases between. The CDR3 runs 14 residues.

This clonotype was counted at least ten times. V and J are TRBV30 and TRBJ1-2; no reliable D call. Per the germline V gene, CDR1 is GTSNPN and CDR2 is SVGIG (reference sequence). This CDR3 contains 12 residues. The V gene lost 0 bases and the J gene lost 6 bases, with 8 bases spanning the gap. For the CDR3, the DNA is TGTGCCTGGAGTGTAAGGCTTAATGGCTACACCTTC. It is translated as CAWSVRLNGYTF.

Ten or more counts support this clonotype. V usage is TRBV19 and J usage is TRBJ2-7, with D maybe TRBD2 (5 bases). The germline CDR1 and CDR2 sequences are LNHDA and SQIVND (reference sequence). This CDR3 spans 16 amino acids. The germline V and J ends were trimmed by 6 bases and 2 bases, with 20 bases remaining between them. Written as DNA, the CDR3 is TGTGCCAGTAGCCCTAAGGGAGCGGAAACGGCCTACGAGCAGTACTTC. Translating gives CASSPKGAETAYEQYF.

This clonotype was seen repeatedly, ten times or more. This chain connects TRBV6-1 to TRBJ1-1, with D tentatively TRBD1 (5 bases). Trimming removed 6 bases from V and 7 bases from J, with 21 bases in between. CDR1 is MNHNS, CDR2 SASEGT, per germline. The CDR3 is 15 amino acids. CDR3 in DNA: TGTGCCAGCAGATCATCCCTCGGACAACTTGTTGAAGCTTTCTTT. Translation gives CASRSSLGQLVEAFF.

This clonotype came up many times. The chain is built from TRBV2 and TRBJ2-2; 9 bases agree with TRBD1. Per the germline V gene, CDR1 is SNHLY and CDR2 is FYNNEI. There are 15 residues in the CDR3. V dropped 6 bases and J dropped 0; count of bases not matched to a gene: 2. The CDR3 coding sequence is TGTGCCAGCAGGCGACAGGGGGCGAACACCGGGGAGCTGTTTTTT. Its translation: CASRRQGANTGELFF.

This clonotype was picked up many times. The gene calls are TRBV30 and TRBJ2-2; D is perhaps TRBD1 (6 bases). CDR3 size: 14 residues. V lost 2 bases and J lost 3, with 10 bases in between. The germline V gene encodes CDR1 GTSNPN and CDR2 SVGIG (reference sequence). The CDR3 is CAWSFRQDTGELFF. The DNA of the CDR3 is TGTGCCTGGAGTTTTAGACAGGACACCGGGGAGCTGTTTTTT. Together with reference TRBV30 and TRBJ2-2, the CDR3 gives the full variable domain: SQTIHQWPATLVQPVGSPLSLECTVEGTSNPNLYWYRQAAGRGLQLLFYSVGIGQISSEVPQNLSASRPQDRQFILSSKKLLLSDSGFYLCAWSFRQDTGELFFGEGSRLTVL.

Ten or more counts support this clonotype. The chain recombines TRBV6-2 or TRBV6-3 with TRBJ2-7; D perhaps matches TRBD2 (6 bases). V was clipped by 0 bases and J by 6 bases, with 21 bases between them. Germline CDR1 MNHEY, CDR2 SVGEGT. The CDR3 spans 17 residues. The CDR3 region is CASSYSAGRSLLGEQYF. The DNA for the CDR3 is TGTGCCAGCAGTTACTCTGCGGGACGATCCCTCTTGGGCGAGCAGTACTTC.

Many counts were recorded for this clonotype. The chain links TRBV28 to TRBJ1-2; D may be TRBD1 (5 bases). Germline assignment: CDR1 MDHEN and CDR2 SYDVKM. The CDR3 totals 16 residues. With 4 bases removed from V and 6 bases from J, the gap between germline ends came to 21 bases. The CDR3 is CASSSPRGRGRDGYTF. The DNA of the CDR3 is TGTGCCAGCAGTTCACCTCGGGGCAGAGGCAGGGATGGCTACACCTTC.

A remark on this clonotype: Its ends do not fully match the called genes, so a read error is possible. This chain joins TRBV6-4 and TRBJ2-5; 8 bases are shared with TRBD1. Germline loops: CDR1 MRHNA, CDR2 SNTAGT. The CDR3 is 13 amino acids. The CDR3 reads CARSRDRPETQYF. As DNA, the CDR3 is TGTGCCAGAAGTCGGGACAGGCCAGAGACACAGTACTTC.